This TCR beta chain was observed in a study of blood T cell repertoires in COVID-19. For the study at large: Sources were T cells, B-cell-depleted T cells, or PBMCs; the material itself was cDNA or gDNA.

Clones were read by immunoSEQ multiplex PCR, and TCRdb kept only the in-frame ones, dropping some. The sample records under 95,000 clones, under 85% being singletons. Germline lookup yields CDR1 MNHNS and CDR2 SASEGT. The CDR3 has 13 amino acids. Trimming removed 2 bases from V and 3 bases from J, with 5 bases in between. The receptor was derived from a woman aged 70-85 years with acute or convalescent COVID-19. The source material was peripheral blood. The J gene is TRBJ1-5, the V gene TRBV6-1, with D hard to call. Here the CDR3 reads CASSETDNQPQHF. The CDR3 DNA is TGTGCCAGCAGTGAAACAGACAATCAGCCCCAGCATTTT.